The following is a T cell receptor (beta chain) sequence with its context. What it binds is not known. TCRdb used MiXCR to reprocess the 5' RACE reads, holding one entry per CDR3 protein. The sample lists roughly 280,000 distinct CDR3 sequences, around 20% occurring once. The data stem from a study of CD8 T cells in ankylosing spondylitis. Study results and limitations: A TCR beta motif of several highly homologous variants seemed to mark ankylosing spondylitis blood. In ankylosing spondylitis patients, matched synovial fluid reportedly showed significant enrichment of disease-linked clones.

Trimming cost V 6 bases and J 2 bases, with 13 bases left between them. Germline CDR1 MDHEN, CDR2 SYDVKM. The CDR3 sequence is 14 residues long. Sample: blood, either unsorted or a sorted T cell fraction (not recorded which). This chain links TRBV28 with TRBJ2-5, with D perhaps matching TRBD1 (6 bases). The TCR sequence derives from a male donor with ankylosing spondylitis or in good health (not recorded which). CDR3 nucleotide sequence: TGTGCCAGCAGCAGAATAGGGGGACAAGAGACCCAGTACTTC. Amino acids: CASSRIGGQETQYF.